These T cell receptor beta chains were read from a single sample in a study of shared clonotypes between healthy human individuals. TCRdb's table, derived via immunoSEQ multiplex PCR, lists solely in-frame clones and lacks some. This table holds over a million clones, 78% found once. The source material was memory CD4+ T cells from PBMCs. All receptors derive from a man aged 18 to 29 in good health. Some clones in this sample may be carry-over from other donors' samples. The CDR3 runs from the conserved cysteine through the conserved F or W. A D gene is named only where the DNA matches it firmly. Only some rows state a clone size, as once, few, many or a class for expanded clones.

V gene: TRBV2; clone size: -; D gene: -; J gene: TRBJ2-5; CDR3 DNA: TGTGCCAGCAGCCACAATCACCAAGAGACCCAGTACTTC; CDR3 protein: CASSHNHQETQYF
V gene: TRBV5-4; clone size: once; D gene: TRBD2; J gene: TRBJ2-5; CDR3 DNA: TGTGCCAGCAGCTTTTCCGGGAGGGGAAAGACCCAGTACTTC; CDR3 protein: CASSFSGRGKTQYF
V gene: TRBV14; clone size: -; D gene: TRBD2; J gene: TRBJ2-3; CDR3 DNA: TGTGCCAGCAGCCACTTAGGACTAGCGGGATTGACAGATACGCAGTATTTT; CDR3 protein: CASSHLGLAGLTDTQYF
V gene: TRBV10-3; clone size: -; D gene: TRBD2; J gene: TRBJ2-5; CDR3 DNA: TGTGCCATCAGTGGCGAGACTAGCGGGAGTATGGAGACCCAGTACTTC; CDR3 protein: CAISGETSGSMETQYF
V gene: TRBV29-1; clone size: -; D gene: TRBD2; J gene: TRBJ2-4; CDR3 DNA: TGCAGCGTTGATTTAGGGCTAGCGGGAGCCAAAAACATTCAGTACTTC; CDR3 protein: CSVDLGLAGAKNIQYF
V gene: TRBV6-1; clone size: -; D gene: -; J gene: TRBJ1-2; CDR3 DNA: TGTGCCAGCAGTGATCGTCCTAGCTACACCTTC; CDR3 protein: CASSDRPSYTF
V gene: TRBV28; clone size: -; D gene: -; J gene: TRBJ1-4; CDR3 DNA: TGTGCCAGCCGCCCTAGGGGGACTACTAATGAAAAACTGTTTTTT; CDR3 protein: CASRPRGTTNEKLFF
V gene: TRBV7-9; clone size: -; D gene: -; J gene: TRBJ2-1; CDR3 DNA: TGTGCCAGCAGCCCCCCATTAAGCCCAAGGCATGAGCAGTTCTTC; CDR3 protein: CASSPPLSPRHEQFF
V gene: TRBV28; clone size: -; D gene: TRBD1; J gene: TRBJ1-3; CDR3 DNA: TGTGCCAGCAGTTTTTTCAGGGGGTTTGGAAACACCATATATTTT; CDR3 protein: CASSFFRGFGNTIYF
V gene: TRBV28; clone size: -; D gene: -; J gene: TRBJ2-7; CDR3 DNA: TGTGCCAGCAGCTCAGGGACCGCTCTAGAGGAGCAGTACTTC; CDR3 protein: CASSSGTALEEQYF
V gene: TRBV4-1; clone size: -; D gene: TRBD2; J gene: TRBJ2-7; CDR3 DNA: TGCGCCAGCAGCCCAGACCCCGGGACTAGCCTCTACGAGCAGTACTTC; CDR3 protein: CASSPDPGTSLYEQYF
V gene: TRBV5-1; clone size: -; D gene: -; J gene: TRBJ2-7; CDR3 DNA: TGCGCCAGCAGCGGGGGGTCTGGGGACGAGCAGTACTTC; CDR3 protein: CASSGGSGDEQYF
V gene: TRBV28; clone size: -; D gene: TRBD1; J gene: TRBJ2-7; CDR3 DNA: TGTGCCAGCAGCACCCCAGGGGGTCCCTTCCCGCCCTACGAGCAGTACTTC; CDR3 protein: CASSTPGGPFPPYEQYF
V gene: TRBV11-2; clone size: -; D gene: -; J gene: TRBJ2-7; CDR3 DNA: TGTGCCAGCAGCCTCCGGGCCCAATCCTACGAGCAGTACTTC; CDR3 protein: CASSLRAQSYEQYF
V gene: TRBV6-1; clone size: -; D gene: -; J gene: TRBJ1-4; CDR3 DNA: TGTGCCAGCGGAAGACAGATAGATGAAAAACTGTTTTTT; CDR3 protein: CASGRQIDEKLFF
V gene: TRBV9; clone size: few; D gene: -; J gene: TRBJ1-1; CDR3 DNA: TGTGCCAGCAGCGTAGCCGGGACGTTAGTCGAAGCTTTCTTT; CDR3 protein: CASSVAGTLVEAFF
V gene: TRBV4-1; clone size: -; D gene: TRBD2; J gene: TRBJ2-1; CDR3 DNA: TGCGCCAGCAGCCAAGGACTAGCGGGAACCTACAATGAGCAGTTCTTC; CDR3 protein: CASSQGLAGTYNEQFF
V gene: TRBV28; clone size: -; D gene: -; J gene: TRBJ1-2; CDR3 DNA: TGTGCCAGCAGTTTATCGCAGGGGCGTGATGGCTACACCTTC; CDR3 protein: CASSLSQGRDGYTF
V gene: TRBV19; clone size: -; D gene: -; J gene: TRBJ2-1; CDR3 DNA: TGTGCCAGTAGTGAAAGGTCTAGGGGCCTCAATGAGCAGTTCTTC; CDR3 protein: CASSERSRGLNEQFF
V gene: TRBV18; clone size: few; D gene: -; J gene: TRBJ1-1; CDR3 DNA: TGTGCCAGCTCACCGACCAGTGGGACTGAAGCTTTCTTT; CDR3 protein: CASSPTSGTEAFF
V gene: TRBV6-1; clone size: -; D gene: TRBD1; J gene: TRBJ1-4; CDR3 DNA: TGTGCCAGCAGTGGAAGGACAGGTGGGGAAAAACTGTTTTTT; CDR3 protein: CASSGRTGGEKLFF
V gene: TRBV28; clone size: -; D gene: -; J gene: TRBJ1-3; CDR3 DNA: TGTGCCAGCAGTTTGGTGGCGGGAAACACCATATATTTT; CDR3 protein: CASSLVAGNTIYF
V gene: TRBV2; clone size: -; D gene: -; J gene: TRBJ1-2; CDR3 DNA: TGTGCCAGCAGTGAGAATATCTATGGCTACACCTTC; CDR3 protein: CASSENIYGYTF
V gene: TRBV27; clone size: -; D gene: -; J gene: TRBJ1-1; CDR3 DNA: TGTGCCAGCAGTTTAACTTGGAACACTGAAGCTTTCTTT; CDR3 protein: CASSLTWNTEAFF
V gene: TRBV5-1; clone size: -; D gene: TRBD2; J gene: TRBJ2-7; CDR3 DNA: TGCGCCAGCAGCTTGGGGGCCCCCGGGACTAGCGGGAATCAGTACTTC; CDR3 protein: CASSLGAPGTSGNQYF
V gene: TRBV5-1; clone size: -; D gene: TRBD2; J gene: TRBJ2-3; CDR3 DNA: TGCGCCAGCAGCTTGGCGACTAGCGGAAGCACAGATACGCAGTATTTT; CDR3 protein: CASSLATSGSTDTQYF
V gene: TRBV7-2; clone size: -; D gene: -; J gene: TRBJ2-7; CDR3 DNA: TGTGCCAGCAGGGGTCAGGGGTCCCACGAGCAGTACTTC; CDR3 protein: CASRGQGSHEQYF
V gene: TRBV7-6; clone size: -; D gene: -; J gene: TRBJ2-5; CDR3 DNA: TGTGCCAGCAGCTTAGATGTAGGGCGGACCGGGACCCAGTACTTC; CDR3 protein: CASSLDVGRTGTQYF
V gene: TRBV5-6; clone size: -; D gene: TRBD2; J gene: TRBJ2-5; CDR3 DNA: TGTGCCAGCAGCTTAATGGGACTAGCGGGAGAAGAGACCCAGTACTTC; CDR3 protein: CASSLMGLAGEETQYF
V gene: TRBV18; clone size: -; D gene: TRBD1; J gene: TRBJ1-1; CDR3 DNA: TGTGCCAGCTCACCACTCCAGGGGGTCACTGAAGCTTTCTTT; CDR3 protein: CASSPLQGVTEAFF
V gene: TRBV7-2; clone size: -; D gene: -; J gene: TRBJ1-5; CDR3 DNA: TGTGCCAGCAGCGACTCGGGGCCCCAGCATTTT; CDR3 protein: CASSDSGPQHF
V gene: TRBV11-2; clone size: -; D gene: -; J gene: TRBJ2-7; CDR3 DNA: TGTGCCAGCAGCTCCCCGGGACACCCGACTACCTACTTC; CDR3 protein: CASSSPGHPTTYF
V gene: TRBV30; clone size: -; D gene: -; J gene: TRBJ1-1; CDR3 DNA: TGTGCCTGGAGTAAATTGGGGGTAGTGGGAACTGAAGCTTTCTTT; CDR3 protein: CAWSKLGVVGTEAFF
V gene: TRBV7-3; clone size: -; D gene: TRBD2; J gene: TRBJ2-1; CDR3 DNA: TGTGCCAGCAGCCCAGCGGGAGGTGCGAACAATGAGCAGTTCTTC; CDR3 protein: CASSPAGGANNEQFF
V gene: TRBV27; clone size: once; D gene: -; J gene: TRBJ2-3; CDR3 DNA: TGTGCCAGCACTCGGAAAGATACGCAGTATTTT; CDR3 protein: CASTRKDTQYF
V gene: TRBV28; clone size: -; D gene: TRBD2; J gene: TRBJ2-3; CDR3 DNA: TGTGCCAGCAGTACCCTAGCGGTCCCTGGGGCAGATACGCAGTATTTT; CDR3 protein: CASSTLAVPGADTQYF
V gene: TRBV28; clone size: -; D gene: -; J gene: TRBJ1-2; CDR3 DNA: TGTGCCAGCAGTTTGGCTGCATATGGCTACACCTTC; CDR3 protein: CASSLAAYGYTF
V gene: TRBV28; clone size: once; D gene: -; J gene: TRBJ1-2; CDR3 DNA: TGTGCCAGCAGAACCACAGGGATGGGAACCTATGGCTACACCTTC; CDR3 protein: CASRTTGMGTYGYTF
V gene: TRBV7-9; clone size: -; D gene: TRBD2; J gene: TRBJ2-2; CDR3 DNA: TGTGCCAGCAGCTTAGGTCTAGCGGGAGACTATGCCGGGGAGCTGTTTTTT; CDR3 protein: CASSLGLAGDYAGELFF
V gene: TRBV29-1; clone size: -; D gene: -; J gene: TRBJ2-3; CDR3 DNA: TGCAGCGTTGAACAGGAAAGAGATACGCAGTATTTT; CDR3 protein: CSVEQERDTQYF
V gene: TRBV4-3; clone size: -; D gene: -; J gene: TRBJ2-3; CDR3 DNA: TGCGCCAGCAGCCAAACTCGGGCGAGCACAGATACGCAGTATTTT; CDR3 protein: CASSQTRASTDTQYF
V gene: TRBV28; clone size: -; D gene: -; J gene: TRBJ2-1; CDR3 DNA: TGTGCCAGCAGCTCCCCAATGGACGGGTACAATGAGCAGTTCTTC; CDR3 protein: CASSSPMDGYNEQFF
V gene: TRBV28; clone size: -; D gene: -; J gene: TRBJ2-5; CDR3 DNA: TGTGCCAGCAGTTTATTGGACAGACGAGAGACCCAGTACTTC; CDR3 protein: CASSLLDRRETQYF
V gene: TRBV5-1; clone size: -; D gene: TRBD1; J gene: TRBJ2-5; CDR3 DNA: TGCGCCAGCCAGCCGGGACAGGGGGCGTCAGAGACCCAGTACTTC; CDR3 protein: CASQPGQGASETQYF